This T cell receptor beta chain appears in the sequencing data of a study of type 1 regulatory T cells. The overall study: T-allo10 is a Tr1-enriched, alloantigen-specific CD4 T cell product made in vitro.

TCRdb analysed the reads with MiXCR anew, one entry per CDR3 protein. The sample has tens of thousands of distinct CDR3 sequences, about 20% seen once; the top ten hold under 8.5%. Study-wide points: Compared with non-type 1 regulatory T cells, type 1 regulatory T cells showed a more restricted TCR repertoire.

A remark on this clonotype: What it binds is unknown.

Trimming removed 1 base from V and 6 bases from J, with 10 bases in between. The CDR3 runs to 13 residues. The germline CDR1 and CDR2 sequences are SGHRS and YFSETQ. This clonotype was obtained from a human donor in good health. The source material was cultured type 1 regulatory T (Tr1) cells, either the whole culture or a sorted fraction (not recorded which). This chain connects TRBV5-1 to TRBJ1-1; D perhaps matches TRBD1 (6 bases). The CDR3 sequence: CASSLQGQSEAFF. The CDR3 coding sequence is TGCGCCAGCAGCTTGCAGGGGCAATCTGAAGCTTTCTTT. Combining the CDR3 with reference TRBV5-1 and TRBJ1-1 gives the whole variable domain KAGVTQTPRYLIKTRGQQVTLSCSPISGHRSVSWYQQTPGQGLQFLFEYFSETQRNKGNFPGRFSGRQFSNSRSEMNVSTLELGDSALYLCASSLQGQSEAFFGQGTRLTVV.